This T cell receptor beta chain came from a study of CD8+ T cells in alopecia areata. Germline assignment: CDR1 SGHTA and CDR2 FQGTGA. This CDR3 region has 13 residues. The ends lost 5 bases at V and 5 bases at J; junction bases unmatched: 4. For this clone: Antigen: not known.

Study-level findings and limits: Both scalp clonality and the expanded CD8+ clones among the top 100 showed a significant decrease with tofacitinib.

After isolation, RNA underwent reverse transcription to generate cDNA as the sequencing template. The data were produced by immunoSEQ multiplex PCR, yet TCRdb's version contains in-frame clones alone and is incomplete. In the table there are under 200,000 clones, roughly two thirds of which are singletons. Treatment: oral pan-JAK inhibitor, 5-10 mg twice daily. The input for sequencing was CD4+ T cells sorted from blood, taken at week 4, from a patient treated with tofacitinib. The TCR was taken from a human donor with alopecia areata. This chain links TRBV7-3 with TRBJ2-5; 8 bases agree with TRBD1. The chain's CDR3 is CASSDYRGETQYF. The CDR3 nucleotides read TGTGCCAGCAGCGACTACAGGGGGGAGACCCAGTACTTC.